This T cell receptor (beta chain) was sequenced in a study of blood T cell repertoires in COVID-19. Across the whole study: T cells, B-cell-depleted T cells, or PBMCs supplied cDNA or gDNA.

There are 18 residues in the CDR3. Germline V lookup: CDR1 SEHNR, CDR2 FQNEAQ (reference sequence). V lost 2 bases and J lost 1; bases outside the gene matches: 7. Some clones are missing from TCRdb's copy, which holds only in-frame ones; the method was immunoSEQ multiplex PCR. The sample has more than 200,000 clones; roughly 80% are singletons. Sequenced material: peripheral blood. The chain combines TRBV7-9 with TRBJ1-5, with TRBD1 matching 11 bases. The receptor comes from a man older than 75 with acute or convalescent COVID-19. The CDR3 here is CASSLSGTGGRSNQPQHF. CDR3 DNA: TGTGCCAGCAGCTTAAGCGGGACAGGGGGAAGGAGCAATCAGCCCCAGCATTTT.